This T cell receptor beta chain was found in a study of blood T cells in healthy people across ages. Study-level findings and limits: More naive CD4+ cells and higher diversity marked long-lived donors relative to aged donors. Researchers judged that diversity estimates from one million T cells fell short of true values. Percentage of naive T cells showed a strong correlation with TCR beta diversity.

Through a sample-barcoded 5' primer and a J-beta primer mix, a second PCR was run for roughly 6 to 12 cycles. MiXCR, applied by TCRdb to the 5' RACE reads, yields one record per CDR3 protein. The sample has hundreds of thousands of distinct CDR3 sequences; approximately 29% are singletons. The sample holds many counts of this clonotype. Its antigen is unidentified. The CDR3 is made up of 16 amino acids. V was trimmed by 7 bases and J by 2 bases, leaving 15 bases between them. Isolating PBMCs gave at least 6 million of these cells per sample. The sequencing sample was made of blood. The chain uses TRBV12-3 or TRBV12-4 and TRBJ2-6; a weak D match, TRBD1 (6 bases). The source is an elderly woman in good health. The DNA of the CDR3 is TGTGCCAGCACCCCAAACAGGGTTACTGGGGCCAACGTCCTGACTTTC. It specifies CASTPNRVTGANVLTF.